One sample yielded the 21 T cell receptor beta chains listed below, sequenced in a study of blood T cell repertoires in COVID-19. The assay was immunoSEQ multiplex PCR, and TCRdb's table has in-frame clones only and misses some. The data hold under 250,000 clones, with about 86% observed a single time. Sample: peripheral blood. The receptors derive from a man aged 55 to 69 with acute or convalescent COVID-19.

This clone was found a few times. The gene calls are TRBV6-5 and TRBJ2-1; D gene unclear. This CDR3 has 14 residues. Per germline, CDR1 MNHEY and CDR2 SVGAGI. V was pared by 2 bases and J by 3 bases, with 8 bases between. CDR3 amino acids: CASSYAALYNEQFF. The CDR3, as DNA: TGTGCCAGCAGTTACGCGGCACTCTACAATGAGCAGTTCTTC.

The chain carries TRBV5-4 and TRBJ2-1; D gene unclear. Germline V lookup: CDR1 SGHNT, CDR2 YYREEE (reference sequence). This CDR3 is 14 amino acids long. Trimming removed 4 bases from V and 10 bases from J, with 18 bases in between. The CDR3, as DNA: TGTGCCAGCAGCCCCGAGCTAGGTGGAGCGGAGCAGTTCTTC. The encoded protein is CASSPELGGAEQFF.

V usage is TRBV5-6 and J usage is TRBJ1-2; 7 positions match TRBD1. CDR3 size: 13 residues. Germline V gene lookup returns CDR1 SGHDT and CDR2 YYEEEE. With V trimmed by 2 bases and J by 8 bases, 6 bases remained unmatched. CDR3 protein: CASSFEGAGGYTF. CDR3 coding DNA: TGTGCCAGCAGCTTTGAGGGGGCTGGCGGCTACACCTTC.

V usage is TRBV10-1 and J usage is TRBJ1-5; possibly TRBD1 for D (6 bases). This CDR3 is built from 13 residues. Trimming left V 8 bases short and J 4 bases short, with 12 bases between. From germline, CDR1 is WNHNN and CDR2 SYGVQD (reference sequence). CDR3 nucleotides: TGCGCCAGCGGGGGACAAAGGAATCAGCCCCAGCATTTT. Protein: CASGGQRNQPQHF.

This clone was observed a few times. V is TRBV11-1 and J is TRBJ2-7; weak D call: TRBD2 (5 bases). With 7 bases removed from V and 0 bases from J, the gap between germline ends came to 13 bases. From germline, CDR1 is SGHAT and CDR2 FQDESV (reference sequence). The CDR3 sequence is 14 residues long. CDR3 amino acids: CASTSTRSSYEQYF. The CDR3 DNA reads TGTGCCAGCACCTCTACTAGGAGCTCCTACGAGCAGTACTTC.

This sequence joins TRBV6-5 and TRBJ2-3; D gene uncertain. Trimming left V 7 bases short and J 3 bases short, with 5 bases between. CDR3 length: 11 residues. Germline V lookup: CDR1 MNHEY, CDR2 SVGAGI. The CDR3: CASIRTDTQYF. In DNA, the CDR3 is TGTGCCAGCATTAGAACAGATACGCAGTATTTT.

This clone was seen more than once but under ten times. This chain uses TRBV28 with TRBJ1-2, with 8 bases that match TRBD1. This CDR3 region has 14 residues. V shed 6 bases, J shed 3 bases, and the junction held 6 bases outside the gene matches. In germline, CDR1 is MDHEN, CDR2 SYDVKM. The CDR3 loop is CASRIQGADYGYTF. The CDR3 nucleotides are TGTGCCAGCAGGATTCAGGGGGCGGACTATGGCTACACCTTC.

The CDR3 spells CASSHGTSGRYNEQFF. CDR3 coding DNA: TGTGCCAGCAGTCACGGGACTAGCGGGAGGTACAATGAGCAGTTCTTC. The chain is built from TRBV7-6 and TRBJ2-1; 15 bases line up with TRBD2. Trimming removed 6 bases from V and 4 bases from J; junction bases left unmatched: 4. The germline V gene has CDR1 SGHVS and CDR2 FNYEAQ. The CDR3 contains 16 residues. Supplemented by reference TRBV7-6 and TRBJ2-1, the full variable domain reads GAGVSQSPRYKVTKRGQDVALRCDPISGHVSLYWYRQALGQGPEFLTYFNYEAQQDKSGLPNDRFSAERPEGSISTLTIQRTEQRDSAMYRCASSHGTSGRYNEQFFGPGTRLTVL.

This chain uses TRBV28 with TRBJ1-2; 7 bases agree with TRBD1. Germline V CDR1 and CDR2: MDHEN, SYDVKM. J gave up 0 bases and V 4 bases, and 11 bases lay outside the gene matches. The CDR3 runs to 17 residues. The CDR3 nucleotides read TGTGCCAGCAGTTCTGGCCGGGGGACAGCCACTAACTATGGCTACACCTTC. It translates to CASSSGRGTATNYGYTF.

This rearrangement joins TRBV20-1 to TRBJ2-7; a possible D gene is TRBD1 (5 bases). The V gene's germline CDR1 is DFQATT and CDR2 SNEGSKA (reference sequence). The CDR3 has 14 residues. Trimming removed 3 bases at V and 2 bases at J, with 14 bases between. CDR3 loop: CSASLRQYPYEQYF. The DNA of the CDR3 is TGCAGTGCTAGTTTACGACAGTACCCCTACGAGCAGTACTTC.

CDR3 sequence: CASSPDRVNYGYTF. The DNA of the CDR3 is TGTGCCAGCAGCCCCGACAGGGTTAACTATGGCTACACCTTC. The rearrangement uses TRBV7-2 and TRBJ1-2; 7 bases line up with TRBD1. Germline V gene lookup returns CDR1 SGHTA and CDR2 FQGNSA. V shed 5 bases, J shed 1 base, and the junction held 4 bases outside the gene matches. This CDR3 has 14 amino acids.

The chain is built from TRBV11-2 and TRBJ1-1; a possible D gene is TRBD1 (5 bases). CDR3 length: 14 amino acids. CDR1 and CDR2 from the germline V gene are SGHAT and FQNNGV. V was pared by 7 bases and J by 4 bases, with 16 bases between. The DNA of the CDR3 is TGTGCCAGCACGAAGACAGCCTTGGGCACTGAAGCTTTCTTT. Encoded protein: CASTKTALGTEAFF.

This clone appeared once. V usage is TRBV9 and J usage is TRBJ2-2; TRBD2 matches at 7 bases. V trimming: 0 bases; J trimming: 5 bases; junction bases outside the gene matches: 1. Looked up from germline, CDR1 is SGDLS and CDR2 is YYNGEE. The CDR3 loop spans 14 amino acids. The CDR3 loop is CASSVDGRTGELFF. The CDR3 DNA is TGTGCCAGCAGCGTAGACGGGAGGACCGGGGAGCTGTTTTTT. The full variable domain, rest sourced from reference TRBV9 and TRBJ2-2, is DSGVTQTPKHLITATGQRVTLRCSPRSGDLSVYWYQQSLDQGLQFLIQYYNGEERAKGNILERFSAQQFPDLHSELNLSSLELGDSALYFCASSVDGRTGELFFGEGSRLTVL.

This clone is a singleton in its sample. The chain carries TRBV11-3 and TRBJ1-2; 10 nucleotides align to TRBD1. This CDR3 region has 14 residues. Losses at the gene ends were 1 base for V and 7 bases for J; bases not matched to a gene: 3. From germline, CDR1 is SGHNT and CDR2 YENEEA. This chain's CDR3 is CASSLGQGAIGYTF. The CDR3 DNA reads as TGTGCCAGCAGCTTAGGACAGGGGGCGATTGGCTACACCTTC.

The chain combines TRBV6-5 with TRBJ1-5; D gene unclear. Germline V gene data show CDR1 as MNHEY and CDR2 as SVGAGI. The CDR3 is 14 amino acids. Trimming removed 6 bases at V and 4 bases at J, with 13 bases between. Here the CDR3 DNA reads TGTGCCAGCAGGAGTGGTAGGGAGAATCAGCCCCAGCATTTT. Its protein product is CASRSGRENQPQHF.

The gene calls are TRBV19 and TRBJ2-1; TRBD2 matches 11 bases. Germline V gene lookup returns CDR1 LNHDA and CDR2 SQIVND (reference sequence). This CDR3 contains 16 residues. Germline trimming cut 6 bases from V and 8 bases from J; bases unmatched to any gene: 12. The CDR3 DNA follows: TGTGCCAGTAGCAGGGGACTAGCGGCCCCCTCCGATGAGCAGTTCTTC. It translates to CASSRGLAAPSDEQFF.

The CDR3 coding sequence is TGTGCCAGCAGCTTAGGACTGAACTCTGGGGCCAACGTCCTGACTTTC. Its translation: CASSLGLNSGANVLTF. The chain joins TRBV7-9 to TRBJ2-6; D gene uncertain. V was pared by 1 base and J by 0 bases, with 7 bases between. Germline V gene lookup returns CDR1 SEHNR and CDR2 FQNEAQ (reference sequence). The CDR3 runs to 16 residues.

The rearrangement links TRBV19 to TRBJ2-4; 9 bases map to TRBD1. The V gene end was trimmed by 3 bases and the J gene end by 6 bases; junction bases not matched to a gene: 0. The CDR3 consists of 13 residues. The V gene's germline CDR1 is LNHDA and CDR2 SQIVND (reference sequence). Here the CDR3 reads CASSMDRGNIQYF. In nucleotides, the CDR3 is TGTGCCAGTAGTATGGACAGGGGAAACATTCAGTACTTC.

In DNA form, the CDR3 reads TGTGCCAGCAGTTTCCGGCACGGCGGGTATGGCTACACCTTC. Its protein product is CASSFRHGGYGYTF. The gene calls are TRBV27 and TRBJ1-2; no firm D call. This CDR3 contains 14 residues. Germline values: CDR1 MNHEY, CDR2 SMNVEV (reference sequence). V was cut by 3 bases and J by 5 bases, with 13 bases left in between.

This chain joins TRBV18 and TRBJ2-4; 8 bases fit TRBD2. Unmatched junction bases numbered 4, after V lost 3 bases and J lost 9 bases. Germline CDR1 reads KGHSH; CDR2 reads LQKENI. The CDR3 consists of 13 residues. The CDR3 DNA follows: TGTGCCAGCTCACCGGGACTAGACGGCATTCAGTACTTC. It translates to CASSPGLDGIQYF.

V and J are TRBV4-1 and TRBJ1-1; D remains unclear. The germline V gene has CDR1 MGHRA and CDR2 YSYEKL. The CDR3 length is 13 residues. The V end lost 1 base, the J end lost 2 bases, and 5 bases lay between the germline ends. Here the CDR3 DNA reads TGCGCCAGCAGCCAAGTGTCTAACACTGAAGCTTTCTTT. Its protein product is CASSQVSNTEAFF.